This TCR beta chain was identified during a study of blood T cell repertoires in COVID-19. For the study at large: Sample material is recorded as cDNA or gDNA derived from T cells, B-cell-depleted T cells, or PBMCs.

How the authors handled the data: Amplifying reference gene primers gave estimates of nucleated cell counts. Produced via immunoSEQ multiplex PCR; TCRdb's table is partial and in-frame only. D and trimming were read from the DNA, whereas the V and J calls and clone size are those reported in that table. This sample has hundreds of thousands of clones, with roughly 85% found just once. Trimming shortened V by 1 base and J by 1 base, and 3 bases separated the two germline ends. Germline V CDR1 and CDR2: MGHRA, YSYEKL. This CDR3 spans 13 amino acids. The sequencing sample was made of peripheral blood. The receptor was isolated from a woman aged 18-29 years who had recovered from COVID-19. The V gene is TRBV4-1, the J gene TRBJ2-3; D remains unclear. In DNA form, the CDR3 reads TGCGCCAGCAGCCAAGTCGGCACAGATACGCAGTATTTT. Translating it yields CASSQVGTDTQYF.